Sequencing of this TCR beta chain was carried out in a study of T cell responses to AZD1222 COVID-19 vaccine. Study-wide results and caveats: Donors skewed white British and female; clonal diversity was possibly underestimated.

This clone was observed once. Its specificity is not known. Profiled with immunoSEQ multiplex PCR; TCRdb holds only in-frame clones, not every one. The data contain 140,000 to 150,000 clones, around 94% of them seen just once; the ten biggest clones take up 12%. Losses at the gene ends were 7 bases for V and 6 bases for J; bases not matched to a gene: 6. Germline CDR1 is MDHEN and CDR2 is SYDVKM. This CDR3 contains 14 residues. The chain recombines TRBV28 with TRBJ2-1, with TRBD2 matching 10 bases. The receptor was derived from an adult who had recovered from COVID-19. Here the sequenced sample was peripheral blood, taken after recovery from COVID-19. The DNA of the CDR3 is TGTGCCAGCACGAAGCGGGAGGGCCTCAATGAGCAGTTCTTC. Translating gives CASTKREGLNEQFF.